This T cell receptor beta chain was documented in a study of blood T cell repertoires in COVID-19. Study-level background: COVID-19 samples, acute and convalescent, were from the United States, Italy and Spain.

Seattle cases were enrolled at active infection and followed longitudinally. CDR1 and CDR2 from the germline V gene are LNHDA and SQIVND (reference sequence). The CDR3 extends over 15 amino acids. The ends lost 6 bases at V and 0 bases at J; junction bases unmatched: 7. The table lists this clone with a few counts. In the study's own analysis: The authors estimated nucleated cell counts from reference gene primer amplification. Data came from immunoSEQ multiplex PCR; TCRdb stores just in-frame clones and leaves some out. That table gives V, J and clone size, and the DNA gave D and trimming. The sample lists approximately 200,000 clones, more than 80% occurring once.

The chain employs TRBV19 and TRBJ1-1; 7 bases align to TRBD1. This clonotype was sampled from a woman at least 80 years old with COVID-19, enrolled during active disease. Material: peripheral blood. DNA of the CDR3: TGTGCCAGTAGGGAGACAGGGTACCTGAACACTGAAGCTTTCTTT. It codes for CASRETGYLNTEAFF.